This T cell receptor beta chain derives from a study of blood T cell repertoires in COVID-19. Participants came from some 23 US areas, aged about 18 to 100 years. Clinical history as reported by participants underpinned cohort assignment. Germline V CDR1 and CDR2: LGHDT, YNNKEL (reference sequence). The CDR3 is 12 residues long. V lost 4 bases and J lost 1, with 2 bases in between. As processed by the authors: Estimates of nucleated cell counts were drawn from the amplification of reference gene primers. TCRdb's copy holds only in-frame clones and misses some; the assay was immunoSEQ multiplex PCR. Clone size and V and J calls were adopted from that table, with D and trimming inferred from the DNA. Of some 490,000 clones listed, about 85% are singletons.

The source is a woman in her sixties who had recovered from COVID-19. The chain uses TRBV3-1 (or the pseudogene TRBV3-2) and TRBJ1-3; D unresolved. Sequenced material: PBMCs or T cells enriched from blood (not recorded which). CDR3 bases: TGTGCCAGCAGCCCATCTGGAAACACCATATATTTT. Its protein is CASSPSGNTIYF.